Shown below are 24 T cell receptor beta chains from a single sample sequenced in a study of regulatory T cells in long-lasting Graves disease. Specified time point: newly diagnosed GD, antithyroid drugs for less than 3 months. Preparation of the TCR library used RNA extracted from PBMCs. The TCR beta library used iRepertoire HTBI primers with Arm-PCR amplification of CDR3. A single record per CDR3 protein comes from TCRdb applying MiXCR to the multiplex PCR reads. This table holds 200,000 to 300,000 distinct CDR3 sequences, around 20% found once. Specimen: peripheral blood mononuclear cells (PBMCs), collected at new diagnosis, from a patient treated with antithyroid drugs. The receptors stem from a female donor with Graves disease.

This clonotype was seen many times. The chain's CDR3 is CASSLGGPDTQYF. The CDR3 nucleotides are TGTGCCAGCAGTTTAGGCGGGCCGGATACGCAGTATTTT. This chain connects TRBV12-3 or TRBV12-4 to TRBJ2-3; tentative D call: TRBD2 (5 bases). The V end lost 1 base, the J end lost 6 bases, and 8 bases lay between the germline ends. The CDR3 totals 13 residues.

The sample holds a few counts of this clonotype. The chain joins TRBV19 to TRBJ1-4, with 10 bases fitting TRBD1. The CDR3 totals 15 residues. Germline CDR1 LNHDA, CDR2 SQIVND (reference sequence). Germline trimming cut 3 bases from V and 8 bases from J; bases unmatched to any gene: 6. The CDR3 protein is CASSMEGQGREKLFF. The CDR3, as DNA: TGTGCCAGTAGTATGGAGGGACAGGGGAGAGAAAAACTGTTTTTT.

This clonotype was detected many times. The V gene is TRBV7-2, the J gene TRBJ2-3; a possible D gene is TRBD1 (7 bases). V was cut by 8 bases and J by 0 bases, with 12 bases left in between. Looked up from germline, CDR1 is SGHTA and CDR2 is FQGNSA. This CDR3 region has 14 residues. CDR3 sequence: CASQGGRSTDTQYF. For the CDR3, the DNA is TGTGCCAGCCAGGGGGGTAGAAGCACAGATACGCAGTATTTT.

As regards this clonotype: This clone may be a read error of a much larger clone one base away. The rearrangement joins TRBV6-9 to TRBJ2-7, with D uncertain. The germline CDR1 and CDR2 sequences are MNHGY and SVAAGI. The CDR3 is 16 amino acids. V shed 4 bases and J shed 2 bases, with 18 bases lying between them. In nucleotides, the CDR3 is TGTGCCAGCAGTTTGATCGCGATAAATAAGGCCTACGAGCAGTACTTC. Translated, it gives CASSLIAINKAYEQYF.

This clonotype was counted ten times or more. The chain recombines TRBV7-9 with TRBJ2-7; a possible D gene is TRBD2 (6 bases). Between the trimmed V and J ends, which lost 1 base and 0 bases, there was a span of 10 bases. Germline CDR1 reads SEHNR; CDR2 reads FQNEAQ (reference sequence). The CDR3 extends over 15 amino acids. CDR3 protein: CASSLVAGSSYEQYF. In DNA form, the CDR3 reads TGTGCCAGCAGCTTAGTGGCGGGGAGCTCCTACGAGCAGTACTTC.

This clonotype was seen at least ten times. The chain uses TRBV13 and TRBJ2-1; D remains unclear. The ends were cut back, 7 bases at V and 7 bases at J, with 14 bases in the middle. Germline CDR1 PRHDT, CDR2 FYEKMQ (reference sequence). The CDR3 sequence is 13 residues long. The CDR3 loop is CASKVLLGNEQFF. Written as DNA, the CDR3 is TGTGCCAGCAAAGTATTATTGGGGAATGAGCAGTTCTTC.

As to this clonotype: A much bigger clone sits one base away, suggesting this may be a read error. The CDR3 carries no conserved terminal phenylalanine or tryptophan, so it likely arises from a read error. The chain is built from TRBV4-3 and TRBJ2-3, with D hard to call. The CDR3 sequence is 15 residues long. The germline V gene encodes CDR1 LGHNA and CDR2 YSLEER. Trimming removed 1 base from V and 2 bases from J, with 10 bases in between. The CDR3 loop reads CASSQGPISTDTQYL. CDR3 coding DNA: TGCGCCAGCAGCCAAGGGCCCATATCCACAGATACGCAGTATCTT.

This clonotype was seen many times. The genes are TRBV28 and TRBJ2-3; tentatively, D is TRBD1 (6 bases). Germline CDR1 and CDR2: MDHEN and SYDVKM. The CDR3 is 16 amino acids. V gave up 7 bases and J gave up 3 bases, with 20 bases separating them. DNA for the CDR3: TGTGCCAGCAAATCCGGGCAGGGGATTTTAACAGATACGCAGTATTTT. Amino acid sequence: CASKSGQGILTDTQYF.

This clonotype has at least ten counts. V is TRBV11-2 and J is TRBJ2-7, with D unresolved. The CDR3 is made up of 14 amino acids. Germline lookup yields CDR1 SGHAT and CDR2 FQNNGV. V lost 2 bases and J 0 bases, leaving 8 bases between the germline ends. The CDR3 sequence is CASSLSFSSYEQYF. The DNA of the CDR3 is TGTGCCAGCAGCTTAAGCTTTAGCTCCTACGAGCAGTACTTC. Supplemented by reference TRBV11-2 and TRBJ2-7, the full variable domain reads EAGVAQSPRYKIIEKRQSVAFWCNPISGHATLYWYQQILGQGPKLLIQFQNNGVVDDSQLPKDRFSAERLKGVDSTLKIQPAKLEDSAVYLCASSLSFSSYEQYFGPGTRLTVT.

This clonotype was seen at least ten times. V usage is TRBV19 and J usage is TRBJ1-3; possible D gene TRBD1, 6 bases. The CDR3 spans 15 residues. In germline, CDR1 is LNHDA, CDR2 SQIVND (reference sequence). Trimming cost V 9 bases and J 0 bases, with 15 bases left between them. CDR3 residues: CASRQEPDSGNTIYF. CDR3 in DNA: TGTGCCAGCCGACAGGAGCCAGACTCTGGAAACACCATATATTTT.

This clonotype has ten or more counts. V usage is TRBV6-1 and J usage is TRBJ2-1; 10 nucleotides align to TRBD1. Trimming at V came to 6 bases and at J to 2 bases, leaving 4 bases not matched to a gene. The CDR3 is 15 residues long. From germline, CDR1 is MNHNS and CDR2 SASEGT. CDR3 in DNA: TGTGCCAGCAGGGCCGGGACAGGGGCCTACAATGAGCAGTTCTTC. This sequence encodes CASRAGTGAYNEQFF.

This clonotype was picked up many times. V usage is TRBV24-1 and J usage is TRBJ2-5; D is ambiguous. Trimming shortened V by 4 bases and J by 1 base, and 15 bases separated the two germline ends. The CDR3 contains 16 residues. Germline V gene data show CDR1 as KGHDR and CDR2 as SFDVKD. CDR3 sequence: CATSESGKYPQETQYF. In nucleotides, the CDR3 is TGTGCCACCAGTGAATCCGGCAAGTACCCCCAAGAGACCCAGTACTTC.

The sample holds many counts of this clonotype. J is TRBJ1-1 and V is TRBV3-1; 7 bases match TRBD1. The CDR3 length is 13 residues. The J segment lost 7 bases and the V segment lost 4 bases, leaving 6 bases of the junction unmatched. Per germline, CDR1 LGHDT and CDR2 YNNKEL (reference sequence). CDR3: CASSLTGSGEAFF. Here the CDR3 DNA reads TGTGCCAGCAGCCTGACAGGGTCGGGTGAAGCTTTCTTT. The whole variable domain, filled in from reference TRBV3-1 and TRBJ1-1, reads DTAVSQTPKYLVTQMGNDKSIKCEQNLGHDTMYWYKQDSKKFLKIMFSYNNKELIINETVPNRFSPKSPDKAHLNLHINSLELGDSAVYFCASSLTGSGEAFFGQGTRLTVV.

In its sample, this clonotype was seen many times. This rearrangement joins TRBV7-2 to TRBJ2-7, with TRBD2 matching over 7 bases. Germline loops: CDR1 SGHTA, CDR2 FQGNSA. V was clipped by 7 bases and J by 3 bases; unmatched bases: 12. This CDR3 is built from 15 residues. Here the CDR3 reads CASTRGGGGIYEQYF. The CDR3 nucleotides are TGTGCCAGCACCCGGGGTGGCGGGGGTATCTACGAGCAGTACTTC.

This clonotype has just a few counts. Given a much more abundant clone one base away, this may be a read error. The chain couples TRBV19 to TRBJ2-7; 8 bases are shared with TRBD1. The CDR3 length is 15 residues. Germline CDR1 and CDR2: LNHDA and SQIVND (reference sequence). With 3 bases clipped from V and 1 base from J, the junction kept 5 bases outside the gene matches. The CDR3 loop reads CASSIGRGQSYEQYF. In DNA, the CDR3 is TGTGCCAGTAGTATCGGCAGGGGGCAATCCTACGAGCAGTACTTC.

This clonotype has ten or more counts. The rearrangement uses TRBV20-1 and TRBJ1-5; D possibly corresponds to TRBD1 (6 bases). Germline V lookup: CDR1 DFQATT, CDR2 SNEGSKA (reference sequence). The CDR3 totals 13 residues. Trimming removed 3 bases at V and 4 bases at J, with 10 bases between. The CDR3 DNA follows: TGCAGTGCTAGTTGGGACACTAATCAGCCCCAGCATTTT. Its translation: CSASWDTNQPQHF.

This clonotype was recorded many times. The chain uses TRBV2 and TRBJ2-2, with 9 bases aligning to TRBD1. CDR3 length: 14 amino acids. V lost 10 bases to trimming and J lost 1 base; unmatched junction nucleotides: 4. Germline CDR1 and CDR2: SNHLY and FYNNEI. The CDR3 loop is CATRDRVNTGELFF. The CDR3 bases are TGTGCCACCAGGGACAGGGTGAACACCGGGGAGCTGTTTTTT. The full variable domain, with the rest looked up from reference TRBV2 and TRBJ2-2, is EPEVTQTPSHQVTQMGQEVILRCVPISNHLYFYWYRQILGQKVEFLVSFYNNEISEKSEIFDDQFSVERPDGSNFTLKIRSTKLEDSAMYFCATRDRVNTGELFFGEGSRLTVL.

The chain uses TRBV12-5 and TRBJ2-3, with TRBD2 matching 8 bases. V trimming: 2 bases; J trimming: 6 bases; junction bases outside the gene matches: 16. The CDR3 runs 18 residues. Per the germline V gene, CDR1 is LGHNT and CDR2 is FRNRAP. The CDR3 loop reads CASGLPSLGGRIRDTQYF. The CDR3, as DNA: TGTGCTAGTGGTTTGCCCTCTCTTGGCGGGAGGATCAGGGATACGCAGTATTTT.

This clonotype was counted at least ten times. V and J are TRBV7-8 and TRBJ1-5, with 7 positions matching TRBD1. Per the germline V gene, CDR1 is SGHVS and CDR2 is FQNEAQ. CDR3 size: 15 residues. J was trimmed by 0 bases and V by 5 bases; bases with no gene match: 4. The CDR3 loop reads CASSAQGYSNQPQHF. DNA for the CDR3: TGTGCCAGCAGCGCACAGGGGTATAGCAATCAGCCCCAGCATTTT.

This clonotype has only one observation. V usage is TRBV7-8 and J usage is TRBJ2-1, with 11 bases fitting TRBD2. The trim removed 4 bases at V and 8 bases at J, leaving 7 bases unmatched. The CDR3 covers 15 residues. Germline lookup yields CDR1 SGHVS and CDR2 FQNEAQ. In DNA form, the CDR3 reads TGTGCCAGCAGCTGGGGGACTAGCGGACAGGATGAGCAGTTCTTC. Protein sequence: CASSWGTSGQDEQFF.

There are a few counts of this clonotype. The gene calls are TRBV25-1 and TRBJ1-6; TRBD1 might be the D (5 bases). CDR1 MGHDK and CDR2 SYGVNS come from the germline V gene. The CDR3 covers 18 residues. The V end lost 4 bases, the J end lost 6 bases, and 22 bases lay between the germline ends. Written as DNA, the CDR3 is TGTGCCAGCAGTGTTTCAGCGGGGCCGGGACGTAGTAATTCACCCCTCCACTTT. It specifies CASSVSAGPGRSNSPLHF.

Many counts were recorded for this clonotype. One end of the junction does not line up with germline, which may come from a read error. The CDR3 DNA follows: TGTGCCAGCAGCTTGGTCCCCCCTGCGGCAAGCTCCTACGAGCAGTACTTC. Translated, it gives CASSLVPPAASSYEQYF. V gene TRBV5-1 combines with J gene TRBJ2-7; D unclear. This CDR3 is built from 17 residues. Germline assignment: CDR1 SGHRS and CDR2 YFSETQ.

The chain employs TRBV20-1 and TRBJ2-7; 10 nucleotides match TRBD2. The CDR3 has 15 amino acids. V shed 0 bases, J shed 7 bases, and the junction held 9 bases outside the gene matches. Germline CDR1 and CDR2: DFQATT and SNEGSKA (reference sequence). The CDR3 is CSARDLRAGGSEQYF. The DNA of the CDR3 is TGCAGTGCTAGAGATCTAAGAGCGGGGGGGTCGGAGCAGTACTTC.

This clonotype was recorded many times. CDR3: CATSDRRQGAYEQYF. The CDR3 DNA follows: TGTGCCACCAGTGACAGACGACAGGGGGCCTACGAGCAGTACTTC. The V gene is TRBV24-1, the J gene TRBJ2-7; 9 bases are shared with TRBD1. The V segment lost 4 bases and the J segment 2 bases; nucleotides outside the gene matches: 5. Germline V gene data show CDR1 as KGHDR and CDR2 as SFDVKD. The CDR3 spans 15 residues.